These 28 T cell receptor beta chains were all obtained from the same sample, sequenced in a study of PD-1 blockade in classical Hodgkin lymphoma. Brentuximab vedotin exposure varied, and every patient relapsed after autologous stem cell transplantation. Assay used: immunoSEQ multiplex PCR; TCRdb lists only in-frame clones, some missing. The sample gives 10,000 or so clones, 76% of which show up once; 25% is in the top ten. Sample: peripheral blood mononuclear cells (PBMCs), taken at baseline. These receptors came from a human donor with classical Hodgkin lymphoma.

This clone was seen only once. The chain links TRBV5-1 to TRBJ2-3, with D tentatively TRBD1 (6 bases). The CDR3 has 15 amino acids. Trimming took off 1 base at V and 3 bases at J, with 12 bases between the two ends. From germline, CDR1 is SGHRS and CDR2 YFSETQ. The CDR3 sequence is CASSLSRGETDTQYF. CDR3 nucleotide sequence: TGCGCCAGCAGCTTGTCCAGGGGAGAGACAGATACGCAGTATTTT.

J is TRBJ1-4 and V is TRBV18; 11 nucleotides align to TRBD1. The germline gives CDR1 KGHSH, CDR2 LQKENI. The CDR3 covers 14 residues. The V segment lost 3 bases and the J segment 6 bases; nucleotides outside the gene matches: 0. In DNA, the CDR3 is TGTGCCAGCTCACCGGGACAGGGGGATGAAAAACTGTTTTTT. It is translated as CASSPGQGDEKLFF.

V gene TRBV2 combines with J gene TRBJ2-7; 11 nucleotides match TRBD2. The CDR3 is 15 amino acids. V was clipped by 6 bases and J by 4 bases; unmatched bases: 8. The V gene's germline CDR1 is SNHLY and CDR2 FYNNEI. The CDR3 spells CASRGGTSGTYEQYF. In nucleotides, the CDR3 is TGTGCCAGCAGAGGCGGGACTAGCGGTACGTACGAGCAGTACTTC.

The CDR3 region has the DNA TGTGCCACCAGTGACAGGAACAATGAGCAGTTCTTC. It is translated as CATSDRNNEQFF. V gene TRBV15 combines with J gene TRBJ2-1, with D possibly TRBD1 on 6 matching bases. In germline, CDR1 is LNHNV, CDR2 YYDKDF (reference sequence). Trimming took 6 bases from V and 5 from J, leaving 8 bases between them. The CDR3 loop spans 12 amino acids.

The chain joins TRBV10-3 to TRBJ2-7; either TRBD1 or TRBD2 may fit D (5 bases each). V was trimmed by 6 bases and J by 7 bases, leaving 22 bases between them. The length of the CDR3 is 15 residues. In germline, CDR1 is ENHRY, CDR2 SYGVKD. The CDR3 sequence is CAIRSTGTGPGEQYF. CDR3 in DNA: TGTGCCATCAGGTCGACCGGGACCGGCCCTGGGGAGCAGTACTTC.

This clone was seen a handful of times. The rearrangement joins TRBV30 to TRBJ2-1; D unresolved. The CDR3 runs 14 residues. Looked up from germline, CDR1 is GTSNPN and CDR2 is SVGIG (reference sequence). Trimming cost V 0 bases and J 5 bases, with 11 bases left between them. In DNA form, the CDR3 reads TGTGCCTGGAGTGTACTTACACCGGACAATGAGCAGTTCTTC. This translates into CAWSVLTPDNEQFF.

The DNA for the CDR3 is TGTGCCAGCAGTCAGTCGGGGGCCCCGGAGACCCAGTACTTC. Protein: CASSQSGAPETQYF. The chain combines TRBV6-5 with TRBJ2-5; D assignment may be TRBD1 or TRBD2 (6 bases each). The CDR3 is 14 amino acids. CDR1 and CDR2 from the germline V gene are MNHEY and SVGAGI. Trimming pared 5 bases from V and 5 bases from J, leaving 15 bases between.

CDR3 in amino acids: CASSGTGLNEKLFF. As DNA, the CDR3 is TGTGCCAGCAGCGGTACAGGGCTCAATGAAAAACTGTTTTTT. This rearrangement joins TRBV9 to TRBJ1-4, with a possible D match to TRBD1 (6 bases). CDR3 length: 14 amino acids. V was trimmed by 3 bases and J by 5 bases, leaving 11 bases between them. Germline V gene sequence: CDR1 SGDLS, CDR2 YYNGEE.

The chain links TRBV15 to TRBJ2-1; D might be TRBD1 or TRBD2, each matching 5 bases. The germline gives CDR1 LNHNV, CDR2 YYDKDF (reference sequence). The CDR3 is 14 residues long. Trimming cost V 7 bases and J 5 bases, with 15 bases left between them. The CDR3 reads CATKIRDADNEQFF. CDR3 in DNA: TGTGCCACCAAGATCCGGGACGCTGACAATGAGCAGTTCTTC.

V and J are TRBV10-3 and TRBJ1-2; D is undetermined. V dropped 2 bases and J dropped 0 bases, with 7 bases sitting between them. The CDR3 sequence is 14 residues long. Germline-derived CDR1 and CDR2 are ENHRY and SYGVKD. The CDR3 DNA follows: TGTGCCATCAGTGAGACGGTAGCTAACTATGGCTACACCTTC. Amino acids: CAISETVANYGYTF.

This chain connects TRBV5-1 to TRBJ2-7, with TRBD1 matching over 12 bases. Germline CDR1 and CDR2: SGHRS and YFSETQ. The CDR3 sequence is 15 residues long. The junction had 5 bases not matched to a gene; V was cut back by 0 bases and J by 7 bases. In nucleotides, the CDR3 is TGCGCCAGCAGCTTGGAAGGGACAGGGGGCTGGGAGCAGTACTTC. Translating it yields CASSLEGTGGWEQYF.

The chain recombines TRBV20-1 with TRBJ2-1; D ambiguous. Trimming removed 6 bases at V and 9 bases at J, with 9 bases between. This CDR3 is built from 10 residues. CDR1 is DFQATT and CDR2 is SNEGSKA in the germline V gene (reference sequence). The CDR3 loop is CSAGAAEQFF. As DNA, the CDR3 is TGCAGTGCCGGAGCAGCTGAGCAGTTCTTC.

This clone turned up a few times. This chain connects TRBV10-2 to TRBJ1-2; D is unresolved. Trimming removed 4 bases from V and 5 bases from J, with 5 bases in between. Germline V gives CDR1 WSHSY, CDR2 SAAADI. The CDR3 loop spans 11 amino acids. The CDR3 spells CASSGGYGYTF. The CDR3 DNA follows: TGCGCCAGCAGTGGGGGTTATGGCTACACCTTC.

This rearrangement joins TRBV4-2 to TRBJ2-1; 12 bases are shared with TRBD2. This CDR3 region has 13 residues. In germline, CDR1 is LGHNA, CDR2 YNFKEQ. V was pared by 8 bases and J by 12 bases, with 8 bases of the junction left unmatched. DNA for the CDR3: TGTGCCAGCGGACTAGCGGGAACCATGGTGCAGTTCTTC. Residues: CASGLAGTMVQFF.

The chain recombines TRBV27 with TRBJ2-3, with TRBD2 matching over 8 bases. The V gene's germline CDR1 is MNHEY and CDR2 SMNVEV (reference sequence). The CDR3 covers 15 residues. The J segment lost 4 bases and the V segment lost 1 base, leaving 4 bases of the junction unmatched. The CDR3: CASSLFAGGPDTQYF. CDR3 bases: TGTGCCAGCAGTTTATTTGCGGGAGGACCAGATACGCAGTATTTT.

This clone was seen once. CDR3 sequence reads: CSVLAGGTGNEQFF. The CDR3 region has the DNA TGCAGCGTCCTAGCGGGAGGGACGGGGAATGAGCAGTTCTTC. The rearrangement links TRBV29-1 to TRBJ2-1; 12 bases map to TRBD2. Germline V lookup: CDR1 SQVTM, CDR2 ANQGSEA. The length of the CDR3 is 14 residues. J lost 7 bases, V lost 6 bases, and 7 bases had no gene match.

This clone was recorded a few times. The rearrangement links TRBV30 to TRBJ1-2; the match to TRBD1 covers 9 bases. V shed 6 bases and J 8 bases; nucleotides not matched to a gene: 4. The CDR3 runs 11 residues. Germline CDR1 reads GTSNPN; CDR2 reads SVGIG (reference sequence). In DNA, the CDR3 is TGTGCCTGTGGGACAGGGTGGGGCTACACCTTC. Its protein is CACGTGWGYTF.

A few counts support this clone. The chain links TRBV15 to TRBJ1-2, with a tentative D call TRBD1 (5 bases). Germline loops: CDR1 LNHNV, CDR2 YYDKDF (reference sequence). V dropped 4 bases and J dropped 5 bases, with 11 bases sitting between them. The CDR3 is 13 residues long. The CDR3 sequence is CATSISKGYGYTF. CDR3 sequence (DNA): TGTGCCACCAGCATCTCAAAGGGGTATGGCTACACCTTC. Using reference TRBV15 and TRBJ1-2 for the parts outside the CDR3, the full variable domain is DAMVIQNPRYQVTQFGKPVTLSCSQTLNHNVMYWYQQKSSQAPKLLFHYYDKDFNNEADTPDNFQSRRPNTSFCFLDIRSPGLGDTAMYLCATSISKGYGYTFGSGTRLTVV.

This chain links TRBV2 with TRBJ1-1; maybe TRBD1 (6 bases). The CDR3 extends over 15 amino acids. The germline V gene has CDR1 SNHLY and CDR2 FYNNEI. The V end was cut by 4 bases, the J end by 4 bases, with 16 bases between. The CDR3, as DNA: TGTGCCAGCAGTGTTCTAGGACAGTCTAGCACTGAAGCTTTCTTT. Protein sequence: CASSVLGQSSTEAFF. The full variable domain, with the rest looked up from reference TRBV2 and TRBJ1-1, is EPEVTQTPSHQVTQMGQEVILRCVPISNHLYFYWYRQILGQKVEFLVSFYNNEISEKSEIFDDQFSVERPDGSNFTLKIRSTKLEDSAMYFCASSVLGQSSTEAFFGQGTRLTVV.

The rearrangement joins TRBV7-6 to TRBJ2-2; D may be TRBD2 (6 bases). The CDR3 sequence is 15 residues long. Germline CDR1 SGHVS, CDR2 FNYEAQ. V lost 0 bases and J 5 bases, leaving 10 bases between the germline ends. The CDR3 region has the DNA TGTGCCAGCAGCTTAGCTGGGACTGGAACCGGGGAGCTGTTTTTT. Translating gives CASSLAGTGTGELFF.

The chain employs TRBV5-1 and TRBJ2-3; TRBD1 aligns across 10 bases. CDR3 size: 16 residues. V gave up 4 bases and J gave up 2 bases; unmatched junction bases: 7. The germline V gene encodes CDR1 SGHRS and CDR2 YFSETQ. The CDR3 reads CASSEGDRGPTDTQYF. CDR3 coding DNA: TGCGCCAGCAGCGAAGGTGACAGGGGGCCCACAGATACGCAGTATTTT.

V is TRBV6-5 and J is TRBJ2-7; D is perhaps TRBD1 (6 bases). V was clipped by 5 bases and J by 6 bases, with 17 bases between them. This CDR3 region has 14 residues. Germline V gene sequence: CDR1 MNHEY, CDR2 SVGAGI. CDR3 in amino acids: CASSSPGTTIEQYF. CDR3 DNA: TGTGCCAGCAGTAGCCCCGGGACAACGATCGAGCAGTACTTC.

The gene calls are TRBV2 and TRBJ2-3; D unresolved. The CDR3 is made up of 12 amino acids. Germline CDR1 is SNHLY and CDR2 is FYNNEI. V was pared by 5 bases and J by 6 bases, with 9 bases between. CDR3 DNA sequence: TGTGCCAGCAGTTCCCCTTCCGATACGCAGTATTTT. Amino acids: CASSSPSDTQYF.

This clone was recorded only once. V gene TRBV6-5 combines with J gene TRBJ1-5; TRBD1 agrees at 10 bases. CDR3 length: 15 amino acids. V lost 6 bases to trimming and J lost 5 bases; unmatched junction nucleotides: 7. CDR1 is MNHEY, CDR2 SVGAGI, per germline. CDR3 nucleotide sequence: TGTGCCAGCAGAACCGCCGGGACAGGGGATCAGCCCCAGCATTTT. It specifies CASRTAGTGDQPQHF.

This clone was seen more than once but under ten times. This rearrangement joins TRBV20-1 to TRBJ2-7; D may correspond to TRBD1 or TRBD2 (5 bases each). Germline V gene data show CDR1 as DFQATT and CDR2 as SNEGSKA (reference sequence). Trimming pared 6 bases from V and 3 bases from J, leaving 9 bases between. This CDR3 has 11 residues. In nucleotides, the CDR3 is TGCAGTGCCGATGGGGGCTACGAGCAGTACTTC. Translation: CSADGGYEQYF.

The rearrangement links TRBV4-1 to TRBJ1-2; tentative D call: TRBD1 (5 bases). Trimming removed 1 base at V and 0 bases at J, with 12 bases between. In germline, CDR1 is MGHRA, CDR2 YSYEKL. This CDR3 contains 16 residues. CDR3 DNA: TGCGCCAGCAGCCAAGGAGGTGGGGGGACTAACTATGGCTACACCTTC. Protein sequence: CASSQGGGGTNYGYTF.

The chain has TRBV15 and TRBJ2-3, with 10 bases that match TRBD1. The germline V gene encodes CDR1 LNHNV and CDR2 YYDKDF (reference sequence). Trimming removed 0 bases from V and 2 bases from J; junction bases left unmatched: 8. This CDR3 comprises 18 residues. The CDR3 region is CATSRDGWTGGHTDTQYF. CDR3 bases: TGTGCCACCAGCAGAGATGGGTGGACAGGGGGACACACAGATACGCAGTATTTT.

A single count supports this clone. The chain couples TRBV7-8 to TRBJ2-7; 9 bases match TRBD1. Germline CDR1 is SGHVS and CDR2 is FQNEAQ. V lost 5 bases and J lost 4; bases outside the gene matches: 9. The CDR3 is 15 residues long. This CDR3 reads CASSVEPGQGYEQYF. CDR3 bases: TGTGCCAGCAGCGTCGAACCGGGACAGGGATACGAGCAGTACTTC.